This TCR beta chain was identified in a study of identical twins. Overall study findings and caveats: It was possible that invariant MAIT and iNKT cells partly confounded the zero-insertion analyses. Models underestimated how often monozygotic twins shared out-of-frame TCR alpha.

This clonotype showed up many times. The antigen remains unidentified. The CDR3 length is 14 residues. Trimming shortened V by 2 bases and J by 2 bases, and 6 bases separated the two germline ends. From germline, CDR1 is ENHRY and CDR2 SYGVKD. Via MiXCR, TCRdb re-called the 5' RACE reads, giving one row per CDR3 protein. The sample records around 480,000 distinct CDR3 sequences, around 14% being singletons. These records were also assigned to another study, of yellow fever vaccine responses in identical twins.

The TCR was taken from a woman younger than 35 in good health. V gene TRBV10-3 combines with J gene TRBJ2-2, with D hard to call. Specimen: CD4+ T cells sorted from blood. The CDR3 bases are TGTGCCATCAGTGAGGGCAGCAACACCGGGGAGCTGTTTTTT. It yields the protein CAISEGSNTGELFF.